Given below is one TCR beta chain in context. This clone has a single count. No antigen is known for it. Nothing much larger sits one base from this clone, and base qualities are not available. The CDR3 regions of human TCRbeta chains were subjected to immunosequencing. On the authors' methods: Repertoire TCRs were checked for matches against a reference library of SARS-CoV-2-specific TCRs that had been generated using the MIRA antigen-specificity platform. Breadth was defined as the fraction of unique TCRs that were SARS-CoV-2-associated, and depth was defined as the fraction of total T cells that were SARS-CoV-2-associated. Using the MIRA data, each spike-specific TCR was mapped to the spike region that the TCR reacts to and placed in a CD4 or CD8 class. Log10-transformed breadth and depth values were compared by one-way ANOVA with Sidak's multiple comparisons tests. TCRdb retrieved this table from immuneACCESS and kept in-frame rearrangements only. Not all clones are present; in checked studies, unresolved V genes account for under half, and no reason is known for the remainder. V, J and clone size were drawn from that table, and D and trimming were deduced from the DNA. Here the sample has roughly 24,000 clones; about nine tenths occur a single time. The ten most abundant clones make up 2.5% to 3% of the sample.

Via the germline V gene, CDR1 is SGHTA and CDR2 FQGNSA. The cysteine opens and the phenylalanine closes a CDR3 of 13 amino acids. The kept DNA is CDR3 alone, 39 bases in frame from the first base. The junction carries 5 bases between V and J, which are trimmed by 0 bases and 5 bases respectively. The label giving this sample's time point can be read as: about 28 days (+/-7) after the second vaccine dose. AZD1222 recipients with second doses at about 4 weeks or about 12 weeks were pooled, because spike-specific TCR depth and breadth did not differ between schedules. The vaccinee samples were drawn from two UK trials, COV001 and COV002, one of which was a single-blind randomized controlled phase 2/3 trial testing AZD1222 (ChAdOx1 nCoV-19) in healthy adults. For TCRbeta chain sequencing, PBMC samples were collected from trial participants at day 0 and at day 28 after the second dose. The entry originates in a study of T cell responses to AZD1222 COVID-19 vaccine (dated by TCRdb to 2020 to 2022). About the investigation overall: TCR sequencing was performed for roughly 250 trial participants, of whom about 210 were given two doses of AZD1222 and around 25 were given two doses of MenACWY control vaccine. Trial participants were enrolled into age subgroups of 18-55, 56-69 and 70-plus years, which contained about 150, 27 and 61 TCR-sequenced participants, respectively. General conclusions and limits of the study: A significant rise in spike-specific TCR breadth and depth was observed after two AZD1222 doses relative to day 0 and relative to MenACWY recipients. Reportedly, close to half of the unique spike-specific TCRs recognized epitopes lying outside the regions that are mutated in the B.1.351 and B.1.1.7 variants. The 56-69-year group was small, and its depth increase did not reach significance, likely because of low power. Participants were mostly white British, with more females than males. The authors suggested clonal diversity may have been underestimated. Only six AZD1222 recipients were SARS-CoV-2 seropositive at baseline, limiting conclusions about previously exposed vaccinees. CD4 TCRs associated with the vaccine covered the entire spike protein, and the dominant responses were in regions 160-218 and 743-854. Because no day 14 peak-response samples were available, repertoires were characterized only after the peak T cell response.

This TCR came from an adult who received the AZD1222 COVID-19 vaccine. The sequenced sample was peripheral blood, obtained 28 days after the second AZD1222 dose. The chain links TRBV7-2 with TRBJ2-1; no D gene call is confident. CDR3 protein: CASSLARHNEQFF. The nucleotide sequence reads TGTGCCAGCAGCTTAGCGAGGCACAATGAGCAGTTCTTC.